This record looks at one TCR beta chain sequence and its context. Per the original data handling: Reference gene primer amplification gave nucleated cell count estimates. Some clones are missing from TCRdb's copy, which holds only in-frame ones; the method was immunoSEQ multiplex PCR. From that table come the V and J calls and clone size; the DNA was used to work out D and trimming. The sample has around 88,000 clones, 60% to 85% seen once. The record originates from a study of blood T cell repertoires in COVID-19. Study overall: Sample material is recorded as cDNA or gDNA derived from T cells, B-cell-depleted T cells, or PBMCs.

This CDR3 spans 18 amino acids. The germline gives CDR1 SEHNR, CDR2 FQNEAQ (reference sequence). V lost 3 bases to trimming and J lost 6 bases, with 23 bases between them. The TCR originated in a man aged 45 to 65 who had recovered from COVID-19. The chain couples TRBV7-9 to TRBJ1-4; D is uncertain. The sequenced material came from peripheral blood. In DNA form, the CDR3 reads TGTGCCAGCAGCTTGGTCCAGGTTTCTCATCAGAGTTATGAAAAACTGTTTTTT. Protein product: CASSLVQVSHQSYEKLFF.